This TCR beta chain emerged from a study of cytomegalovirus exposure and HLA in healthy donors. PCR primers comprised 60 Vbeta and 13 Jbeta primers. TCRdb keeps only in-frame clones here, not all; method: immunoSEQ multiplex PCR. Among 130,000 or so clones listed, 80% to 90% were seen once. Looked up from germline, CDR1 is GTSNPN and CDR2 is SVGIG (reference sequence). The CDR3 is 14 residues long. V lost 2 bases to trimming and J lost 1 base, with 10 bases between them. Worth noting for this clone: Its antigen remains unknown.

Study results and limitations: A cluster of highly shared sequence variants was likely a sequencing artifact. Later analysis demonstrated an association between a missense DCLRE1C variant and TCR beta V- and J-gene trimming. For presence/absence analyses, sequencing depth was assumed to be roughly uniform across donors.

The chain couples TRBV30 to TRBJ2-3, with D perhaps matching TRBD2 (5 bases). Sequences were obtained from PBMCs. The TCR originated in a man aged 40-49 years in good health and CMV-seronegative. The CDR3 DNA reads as TGTGCCTGGAGTAAGGACGGGGGCACAGATACGCAGTATTTT. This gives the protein CAWSKDGGTDTQYF.